This TCR beta chain was observed in a study of control samples from healthy donors and cancer patients (dated by TCRdb to about 2020). As concerns this clone: What this receptor recognizes is not known. Per-base qualities were not stored, and no clone one base away is much larger.

CDR1 KGHSH and CDR2 LQKENI were looked up in the germline V gene. The CDR3, cysteine through phenylalanine, is 11 amino acids long. Left in the record is the CDR3 DNA by itself, 33 bases read in frame from the first base. Deletion took 5 bases off V and 7 bases off J, with a span of 6 bases between the germline ends. Preparation of the library involved the immunoSEQ multiplex PCR assay. The immuneACCESS repertoire file appears here via TCRdb, limited to in-frame rearrangements. These files lack a portion of the clones; in checked studies, under half of the deficit traces to unresolved V genes, and the cause of the others is not known. The sample data list around 130,000 clones, and roughly 90% of these were observed just once. The ten largest clones take up 2% to 2.5% of the sample.

The chain uses TRBV18 and TRBJ1-5; the D gene remains uncertain. The receptor comes from a man aged 18-30 years in good health. Sequencing used blood. CDR3 sequence: CASSGNQPQHF. The DNA sequence reads TGTGCCAGCTCAGGGAACCAGCCCCAGCATTTT.